Below, 30 T cell receptor beta chains from the same sample are listed, as sequenced in a study of T cell repertoires in ileal Crohn's disease. Documented time point: neoterminal ileum biopsy at postoperative endoscopy, about 6 months after surgery. The protocol was immunoSEQ multiplex PCR, while the TCRdb copy is restricted to in-frame clones and leaves out a portion. The repertoire includes several thousand clones, roughly three quarters of them detected once, and around 23% sits in the top ten. The sample was ileal tissue. These receptor sequences come from an adult with Crohn's disease.

The CDR3 loop reads CASGFGYYGYTF. For the CDR3, the DNA is TGTGCTAGTGGTTTTGGCTACTATGGCTACACCTTC. This chain connects TRBV12-5 to TRBJ1-2; D remains ambiguous. This CDR3 spans 12 amino acids. Germline CDR1 reads LGHNT; CDR2 reads FRNRAP. V lost 3 bases to trimming and J lost 3 bases, with 5 bases between them. The full variable domain, rest sourced from reference TRBV12-5 and TRBJ1-2, is DARVTQTPRHKVTEMGQEVTMRCQPILGHNTVFWYRQTMMQGLELLAYFRNRAPLDDSGMPKDRFSAEMPDATLATLKIQPSEPRDSAVYFCASGFGYYGYTFGSGTRLTVV.

This clone was detected a few times. The chain uses TRBV28 and TRBJ2-5, with D hard to call. This CDR3 has 12 residues. V was cut by 5 bases and J by 5 bases, with 9 bases left in between. Per germline, CDR1 MDHEN and CDR2 SYDVKM. The CDR3 sequence is CASSEQRETQYF. The CDR3 DNA reads as TGTGCCAGCAGTGAGCAGCGCGAGACCCAGTACTTC.

This clone was detected only a few times. The chain recombines TRBV7-2 with TRBJ2-4; D is perhaps TRBD1 (6 bases). This CDR3 comprises 16 residues. V lost 2 bases and J lost 1, with 12 bases in between. From germline, CDR1 is SGHTA and CDR2 FQGNSA. The chain's CDR3 is CASSLHRDLAKNIQYF. The CDR3 coding sequence is TGTGCCAGCAGCTTACACAGGGATTTGGCCAAAAACATTCAGTACTTC.

The chain recombines TRBV4-3 with TRBJ1-3; the match to TRBD1 covers 10 bases. The V gene end was trimmed by 0 bases and the J gene end by 7 bases; junction bases not matched to a gene: 3. The CDR3 contains 15 residues. From germline, CDR1 is LGHNA and CDR2 YSLEER. Here the CDR3 DNA reads TGCGCCAGCAGCCAAGAAAGACAGGGGGCGAACACCATATATTTT. Its protein is CASSQERQGANTIYF.

This clone is termed large. The CDR3 nucleotides read TGTGCCAGTAGCTCGACAGGGGGAGTTTACAATGAGCAGTTCTTC. This sequence encodes CASSSTGGVYNEQFF. V gene TRBV19 combines with J gene TRBJ2-1; 9 bases line up with TRBD1. This CDR3 is built from 15 residues. Looked up from germline, CDR1 is LNHDA and CDR2 is SQIVND (reference sequence). V lost 6 bases to trimming and J lost 4 bases; unmatched junction nucleotides: 7.

This chain links TRBV15 with TRBJ2-5; 10 nucleotides align to TRBD2. CDR3 size: 19 residues. Germline V gives CDR1 LNHNV, CDR2 YYDKDF (reference sequence). V lost 5 bases to trimming and J lost 5 bases; unmatched junction nucleotides: 20. The chain's CDR3 is CATSRYGVRASGRGETQYF. The CDR3 DNA sequence: TGTGCCACCAGCCGGTATGGGGTTAGGGCTAGCGGGAGAGGTGAGACCCAGTACTTC.

This clone has just a few counts. This chain uses TRBV5-1 with TRBJ2-1; D may be TRBD1 (6 bases). Deletions cut 4 bases from V and 4 bases from J, with 12 bases between. Germline V gene lookup returns CDR1 SGHRS and CDR2 YFSETQ. This CDR3 has 14 residues. CDR3 sequence: CASSPRTEYNEQFF. In nucleotides, the CDR3 is TGCGCCAGCAGCCCCCGGACAGAGTACAATGAGCAGTTCTTC. The entire variable domain, with the rest obtained from reference TRBV5-1 and TRBJ2-1, is as follows: KAGVTQTPRYLIKTRGQQVTLSCSPISGHRSVSWYQQTPGQGLQFLFEYFSETQRNKGNFPGRFSGRQFSNSRSEMNVSTLELGDSALYLCASSPRTEYNEQFFGPGTRLTVL.

This clone has just a few counts. The V call is TRBV6-4, the J call TRBJ2-2; the D gene is possibly TRBD1 (5 bases). Per the germline V gene, CDR1 is MRHNA and CDR2 is SNTAGT. Trimming removed 4 bases at V and 1 base at J, with 13 bases between. The CDR3 has 16 residues. The CDR3 protein is CASSVGSRENTGELFF. CDR3 sequence (DNA): TGTGCCAGCAGTGTTGGCAGCAGGGAGAACACCGGGGAGCTGTTTTTT.

This clone is judged large. This rearrangement joins TRBV7-9 to TRBJ1-6, with 7 positions matching TRBD1. In germline, CDR1 is SEHNR, CDR2 FQNEAQ (reference sequence). V shed 4 bases and J 3 bases; nucleotides not matched to a gene: 6. CDR3 length: 16 residues. The CDR3 DNA is TGTGCCAGCAGCTCTATCCGACAGGGCTATAATTCACCCCTCCACTTT. This sequence encodes CASSSIRQGYNSPLHF. The whole variable domain, filled in from reference TRBV7-9 and TRBJ1-6, reads DTGVSQNPRHKITKRGQNVTFRCDPISEHNRLYWYRQTLGQGPEFLTYFQNEAQLEKSRLLSDRFSAERPKGSFSTLEIQRTEQGDSAMYLCASSSIRQGYNSPLHFGNGTRLTVT.

The rearrangement links TRBV4-1 to TRBJ1-1; 9 bases match TRBD1. The germline V gene has CDR1 MGHRA and CDR2 YSYEKL. J lost 1 base, V lost 4 bases, and 4 bases had no gene match. CDR3 length equals 15 residues. The DNA for the CDR3 is TGCGCCAGCAGCCCCAGGACAGGGGCGAACACTGAAGCTTTCTTT. This gives the protein CASSPRTGANTEAFF.

The V call is TRBV6-5, the J call TRBJ1-2; possibly TRBD1 for D (5 bases). V was pared by 4 bases and J by 4 bases, with 10 bases between. CDR1 and CDR2 (germline): MNHEY, SVGAGI. The CDR3 contains 13 residues. CDR3 sequence reads: CASSSTVVYGYTF. CDR3 DNA sequence: TGTGCCAGCAGTTCGACAGTAGTCTATGGCTACACCTTC.

The chain couples TRBV18 to TRBJ2-2, with TRBD2 as a possible D gene (5 bases). Germline-derived CDR1 and CDR2 are KGHSH and LQKENI. Deletions cut 3 bases from V and 0 bases from J, with 11 bases between. The CDR3 has 16 amino acids. CDR3 in amino acids: CASSPLGGANTGELFF. As DNA, the CDR3 is TGTGCCAGCTCACCCCTCGGAGGCGCGAACACCGGGGAGCTGTTTTTT.

The V and J genes are TRBV7-2 and TRBJ2-1; the D gene is possibly TRBD2 (6 bases). This CDR3 has 14 residues. Germline CDR1 reads SGHTA; CDR2 reads FQGNSA. V shed 6 bases and J shed 6 bases, with 15 bases lying between them. This CDR3 is CASSTGTLLNEQFF. DNA of the CDR3: TGTGCCAGCAGTACCGGGACTCTCCTCAATGAGCAGTTCTTC.

This clone was detected only a few times. The V call is TRBV6-5, the J call TRBJ2-7, with D unclear. V was trimmed by 0 bases and J by 2 bases, leaving 8 bases between them. This CDR3 region has 14 residues. Germline V gene lookup returns CDR1 MNHEY and CDR2 SVGAGI. The CDR3 DNA is TGTGCCAGCAGTTACTCGCCAGGCCCCTACGAGCAGTACTTC. It yields the protein CASSYSPGPYEQYF.

The chain uses TRBV30 and TRBJ1-1; D is possibly TRBD1 (6 bases). Germline V gives CDR1 GTSNPN, CDR2 SVGIG (reference sequence). The V gene lost 2 bases and the J gene lost 4 bases, with 14 bases spanning the gap. The CDR3 is made up of 14 amino acids. Here the CDR3 DNA reads TGTGCCTGGAGTACGGGACTAGGGGGCACTGAAGCTTTCTTT. Its protein is CAWSTGLGGTEAFF. The full variable domain, in which reference TRBV30 and TRBJ1-1 provide the parts outside the CDR3, is SQTIHQWPATLVQPVGSPLSLECTVEGTSNPNLYWYRQAAGRGLQLLFYSVGIGQISSEVPQNLSASRPQDRQFILSSKKLLLSDSGFYLCAWSTGLGGTEAFFGQGTRLTVV.

The chain couples TRBV12-5 to TRBJ2-1; a possible D gene is TRBD2 (5 bases). Trimming took off 8 bases at V and 3 bases at J, with 17 bases between the two ends. From germline, CDR1 is LGHNT and CDR2 FRNRAP. CDR3 length: 15 amino acids. CDR3 in DNA: TGTGCTAGTCCCGGCCCGGAAGCGGACTACAATGAGCAGTTCTTC. Translated: CASPGPEADYNEQFF.

The chain joins TRBV2 to TRBJ1-2; tentatively, D is TRBD1 (6 bases). The germline V and J ends were trimmed by 2 bases and 8 bases, with 12 bases remaining between them. CDR1 SNHLY and CDR2 FYNNEI come from the germline V gene. This CDR3 comprises 13 residues. The CDR3 loop is CASSEQGQEGYTF. DNA of the CDR3: TGTGCCAGCAGTGAACAGGGGCAAGAAGGCTACACCTTC.

This clone was counted between two and nine times. The chain is built from TRBV7-3 and TRBJ2-3; D remains ambiguous. Trimming removed 5 bases from V and 9 bases from J, with 15 bases in between. The CDR3 runs to 13 residues. The V gene's germline CDR1 is SGHTA and CDR2 FQGTGA. CDR3 coding DNA: TGTGCCAGCAGCCTGGCCAGGCGCGAGACGCAGTATTTT. It yields the protein CASSLARRETQYF.

This sequence joins TRBV19 and TRBJ2-5; D is unresolved. The DNA matches TRBJ2-7 better at its end, which makes the J call doubtful. The CDR3 spans 14 residues. CDR1 LNHDA and CDR2 SQIVND come from the germline V gene (reference sequence). CDR3 nucleotide sequence: TGTGCCAGTAGTATGATGGCCGCGGCCACCGAGCAGTACTTC. It codes for CASSMMAAATEQYF.

With regard to this clone: The identical CDR3 is also encoded by other nucleotide sequences in the sample. CDR3 protein: CASHRDSNQPQHF. CDR3 sequence (DNA): TGTGCCAGTCATCGCGATAGCAATCAGCCCCAGCATTTT. The V and J genes are TRBV2 and TRBJ1-5; D is unresolved. CDR3 length: 13 amino acids. Per the germline V gene, CDR1 is SNHLY and CDR2 is FYNNEI. Trimming took 9 bases from V and 0 from J, leaving 9 bases between them.

The genes are TRBV27 and TRBJ2-7, with D perhaps matching TRBD1 (6 bases). Germline V gene lookup returns CDR1 MNHEY and CDR2 SMNVEV (reference sequence). The CDR3 is 15 residues long. The V gene lost 2 bases and the J gene lost 3 bases, with 14 bases spanning the gap. CDR3 coding DNA: TGTGCCAGCAGTTTAGTAACAGGGACCTTCTACGAGCAGTACTTC. It is translated as CASSLVTGTFYEQYF.

This clone came up a few times. This chain joins TRBV19 and TRBJ1-5; D possibly corresponds to TRBD1 (6 bases). Trimming cost V 5 bases and J 1 base, with 9 bases left between them. Looked up from germline, CDR1 is LNHDA and CDR2 is SQIVND (reference sequence). The CDR3 consists of 14 residues. CDR3 sequence reads: CASSPTGSNQPQHF. The DNA of the CDR3 is TGTGCCAGTAGTCCTACAGGGAGCAATCAGCCCCAGCATTTT.

This clone was seen just once. The gene calls are TRBV19 and TRBJ1-3; D is uncertain. The germline V and J ends were trimmed by 6 bases and 0 bases, with 18 bases remaining between them. This CDR3 region has 17 residues. CDR1 LNHDA and CDR2 SQIVND come from the germline V gene (reference sequence). CDR3 residues: CASSDSSTTFSGNTIYF. CDR3 nucleotide sequence: TGTGCCAGTAGCGACTCCTCTACTACATTCTCTGGAAACACCATATATTTT.

The DNA for the CDR3 is TGTGCCAGTAGTCCCTCCGGGGCTAGCGGGAGTTACGAGCAGTACTTC. It is translated as CASSPSGASGSYEQYF. The V gene is TRBV19, the J gene TRBJ2-5; 10 nucleotides match TRBD2. The end of the DNA fits TRBJ2-7 better, so the J call may be wrong. This CDR3 comprises 16 residues. Germline values: CDR1 LNHDA, CDR2 SQIVND (reference sequence).

The genes are TRBV11-3 and TRBJ2-2; D not certain. The V gene's germline CDR1 is SGHNT and CDR2 YENEEA. There are 15 residues in the CDR3. V gave up 5 bases and J gave up 6 bases, with 16 bases separating them. CDR3 residues: CASSRGPEWAGELFF. The CDR3, as DNA: TGTGCCAGCAGCCGCGGCCCGGAATGGGCCGGGGAGCTGTTTTTT. The full variable domain, its missing parts supplied by reference TRBV11-3 and TRBJ2-2, is EAGVVQSPRYKIIEKKQPVAFWCNPISGHNTLYWYLQNLGQGPELLIRYENEEAVDDSQLPKDRFSAERLKGVDSTLKIQPAELGDSAVYLCASSRGPEWAGELFFGEGSRLTVL.

The chain recombines TRBV7-2 with TRBJ1-5; 9 bases map to TRBD1. The V gene end was trimmed by 4 bases and the J gene end by 9 bases; junction bases not matched to a gene: 7. The CDR3 length is 14 residues. Germline V gives CDR1 SGHTA, CDR2 FQGNSA. CDR3 sequence (DNA): TGTGCCAGCAGCTCGGACAGGGGAGGTGGGCCCCAGCATTTT. Translating gives CASSSDRGGGPQHF.

V is TRBV5-4 and J is TRBJ2-1; TRBD2 might be the D (6 bases). V lost 7 bases and J 2 bases, leaving 16 bases between the germline ends. The CDR3 sequence is 15 residues long. Per germline, CDR1 SGHNT and CDR2 YYREEE (reference sequence). DNA of the CDR3: TGTGCCAGCGACCCTCCGGGACTGACCTACAATGAGCAGTTCTTC. Protein sequence: CASDPPGLTYNEQFF.

The chain links TRBV2 to TRBJ1-4; unclear D gene. The germline gives CDR1 SNHLY, CDR2 FYNNEI. V lost 6 bases and J lost 3, with 11 bases in between. The CDR3 totals 14 residues. CDR3 sequence (DNA): TGTGCCAGCAGAGCAGGCATTCCTAATGAAAAACTGTTTTTT. This encodes CASRAGIPNEKLFF.

This clone has more than one count but fewer than ten. The gene calls are TRBV6-1 and TRBJ2-5; TRBD2 matches at 12 bases. The germline CDR1 and CDR2 sequences are MNHNS and SASEGT. This CDR3 is built from 15 residues. Germline trimming cut 2 bases from V and 2 bases from J; bases unmatched to any gene: 0. The DNA for the CDR3 is TGTGCCAGCAGTGAACTAGCGGGGGGGCAAGAGACCCAGTACTTC. Protein: CASSELAGGQETQYF.

The CDR3 spells CASSEIGDYYNEQFF. CDR3 bases: TGTGCCAGCAGTGAAATCGGGGACTATTACAATGAGCAGTTCTTC. The chain recombines TRBV6-1 with TRBJ2-1; 7 nucleotides agree with TRBD2. The CDR3 is 15 residues long. V trimming: 2 bases; J trimming: 4 bases; junction bases outside the gene matches: 5. Germline loops: CDR1 MNHNS, CDR2 SASEGT.